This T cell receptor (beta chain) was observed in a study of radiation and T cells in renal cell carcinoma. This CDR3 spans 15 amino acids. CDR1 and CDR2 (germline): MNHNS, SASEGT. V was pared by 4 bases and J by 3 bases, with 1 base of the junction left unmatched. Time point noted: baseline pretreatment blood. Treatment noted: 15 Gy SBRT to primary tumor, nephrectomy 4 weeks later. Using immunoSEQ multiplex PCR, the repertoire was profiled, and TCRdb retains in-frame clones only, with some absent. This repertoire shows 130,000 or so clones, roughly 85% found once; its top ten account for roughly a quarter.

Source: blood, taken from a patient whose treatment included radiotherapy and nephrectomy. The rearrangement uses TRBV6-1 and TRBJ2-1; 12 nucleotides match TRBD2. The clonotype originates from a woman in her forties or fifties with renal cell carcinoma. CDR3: CASSVTSGGYNEQFF. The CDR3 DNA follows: TGTGCCAGCAGTGTGACTAGCGGGGGCTACAATGAGCAGTTCTTC.